This T cell receptor beta chain was sequenced during a study of OX40 agonist ivuxolimab in advanced cancers. For the study at large: Partial responses were recorded for three patients, including one with hepatocellular carcinoma and two with cutaneous melanoma. Findings and caveats of the study: Normalized T-cell clonal expansion was also low in some nonresponders. On average, a greater number of expanded clones characterised CD8+ T cells relative to CD4+.

Measured with immunoSEQ multiplex PCR; TCRdb has only the in-frame clones, and not every one. The data hold tens of thousands of clones, with 94% observed a single time. A note on this clone: Antigen: not known.

Germline V gene data show CDR1 as SGHAT and CDR2 as FQNNGV. The CDR3 totals 16 residues. Trimming removed 6 bases from V and 2 bases from J; junction bases left unmatched: 13. Sequencing was performed on CD4+ or CD8+ T cells sorted from blood, taken in a trial of the OX40 agonist ivuxolimab. The sequence derives from an adult with an advanced solid tumor such as melanoma, head and neck, liver or kidney cancer. The V call is TRBV11-2, the J call TRBJ2-7, with 7 bases matching TRBD1. The CDR3 DNA reads as TGTGCCAGCAGGCCTAGCCGGGACAGTTCAGCCTACGAGCAGTACTTC. It codes for CASRPSRDSSAYEQYF.